A single sample gave rise to the 7 T cell receptor beta chains below, sequenced in a study of CD8+ T cells in alopecia areata. Treatment reported: oral pan-JAK inhibitor, 5-10 mg twice daily. As the sequencing template, cDNA was produced by extracting RNA and reverse transcribing it. Repertoires were generated with immunoSEQ multiplex PCR, while TCRdb's copy carries only in-frame clones and drops some. The data contain under 350,000 clones, nearly 60% of them singletons. This sample comprised CD4+ T cells sorted from blood, obtained at week 24, from a patient treated with tofacitinib. The receptors come from a human donor with alopecia areata.

This clone was observed a single time. This chain connects TRBV30 to TRBJ2-7; the match to TRBD1 covers 11 bases. The germline V gene has CDR1 GTSNPN and CDR2 SVGIG (reference sequence). The CDR3 sequence is 13 residues long. The V gene end was trimmed by 3 bases and the J gene end by 6 bases; junction bases not matched to a gene: 4. The CDR3, as DNA: TGTGCCTGGAGGGACAGGGGGCGCGGCGAGCAGTACTTC. Translated: CAWRDRGRGEQYF. The variable domain in full, with the rest retrieved from reference TRBV30 and TRBJ2-7, is SQTIHQWPATLVQPVGSPLSLECTVEGTSNPNLYWYRQAAGRGLQLLFYSVGIGQISSEVPQNLSASRPQDRQFILSSKKLLLSDSGFYLCAWRDRGRGEQYFGPGTRLTVT.

This clone was recorded a few times. The chain links TRBV6-5 to TRBJ1-6; possibly TRBD1 for D (5 bases). The germline CDR1 and CDR2 sequences are MNHEY and SVGAGI. CDR3 length: 15 residues. V was cut by 6 bases and J by 5 bases, with 14 bases left in between. CDR3 region: CASRPGQVNNSPLHF. For the CDR3, the DNA is TGTGCCAGCAGACCGGGGCAGGTGAATAATTCACCCCTCCACTTT.

The chain couples TRBV30 to TRBJ1-2; 7 bases map to TRBD1. Trimming took 3 bases from V and 2 from J; bases not matched to a gene: 9. The CDR3 is 15 residues long. Germline V gene sequence: CDR1 GTSNPN, CDR2 SVGIG (reference sequence). The CDR3 region is CAWRRVPDRNYGYTF. CDR3 sequence (DNA): TGTGCCTGGAGACGCGTCCCGGACAGGAACTATGGCTACACCTTC.

This chain uses TRBV28 with TRBJ2-6; 14 bases map to TRBD2. The V segment lost 5 bases and the J segment 4 bases; nucleotides outside the gene matches: 4. The CDR3 has 17 amino acids. The V gene's germline CDR1 is MDHEN and CDR2 SYDVKM. CDR3 bases: TGTGCCAGCAGTGGACTAGCGGGGGGCCCGGGGGCCAACGTCCTGACTTTC. It encodes CASSGLAGGPGANVLTF.

This clone was found a few times. The chain joins TRBV25-1 to TRBJ2-1; 7 bases match TRBD2. CDR1 and CDR2 from the germline V gene are MGHDK and SYGVNS. V gave up 0 bases and J gave up 4 bases; unmatched junction bases: 9. There are 17 residues in the CDR3. CDR3 protein: CASSEYRGGGTYNEQFF. In nucleotides, the CDR3 is TGTGCCAGCAGTGAATACCGCGGCGGGGGAACTTACAATGAGCAGTTCTTC.

This chain links TRBV27 with TRBJ1-2; D is perhaps TRBD1 (5 bases). V lost 5 bases to trimming and J lost 3 bases, with 22 bases between them. The germline gives CDR1 MNHEY, CDR2 SMNVEV (reference sequence). This CDR3 comprises 17 residues. CDR3: CASSPWTGPGSYYGYTF. CDR3 DNA: TGTGCCAGCAGTCCCTGGACGGGACCGGGTTCTTACTATGGCTACACCTTC.

V and J are TRBV27 and TRBJ2-2; 9 bases are a match to TRBD1. The germline V gene has CDR1 MNHEY and CDR2 SMNVEV (reference sequence). The junction had 9 bases not matched to a gene; V was cut back by 6 bases and J by 4 bases. The CDR3 loop spans 16 amino acids. The CDR3 bases are TGTGCCAGCAGAGGACCGGGACAGGGAGGCACCGGGGAGCTGTTTTTT. Translated: CASRGPGQGGTGELFF.